The 13 T cell receptor beta chains below come from one sample, sequenced in a study of metastatic and nonmetastatic thyroid tumors. Thyroid surgery was performed in patients who had received no treatment beforehand. Via MiXCR, TCRdb re-called the PCR reads. This sample has some 90,000 clones, with 8.6% found just once. The material sequenced was blood. These receptor sequences come from a female donor with papillary thyroid cancer or a benign thyroid nodule (not recorded which). Some clones in this sample may be carry-over from other donors' samples.

This clone has at least ten counts. The J gene is TRBJ2-1, the V gene TRBV10-3; the D gene is possibly TRBD1 (5 bases). The ends were cut back, 2 bases at V and 7 bases at J, with 6 bases in the middle. The CDR3 has 12 residues. Germline V gene sequence: CDR1 ENHRY, CDR2 SYGVKD. The CDR3 bases are TGTGCCATCAGTGAGAGGGGTAATGAGCAGTTCTTC. As protein: CAISERGNEQFF.

In this sample, this clone turned up many times. The chain carries TRBV7-9 and TRBJ1-6, with 9 bases fitting TRBD1. This CDR3 is 15 amino acids long. The J segment lost 7 bases and the V segment lost 3 bases, leaving 4 bases of the junction unmatched. Germline V gene sequence: CDR1 SEHNR, CDR2 FQNEAQ (reference sequence). In DNA form, the CDR3 reads TGTGCCAGCAGCTTGCCCGGACAGGGGAATTCACCCCTCCACTTT. Translated: CASSLPGQGNSPLHF.

This clone was detected many times. This same CDR3 is encoded by further DNA sequences in the sample. Here the CDR3 reads CSARDGQGETEAFF. CDR3 nucleotides: TGCAGTGCTAGGGATGGACAGGGAGAAACTGAAGCTTTCTTT. The chain uses TRBV20-1 and TRBJ1-1; 8 positions agree with TRBD1. The CDR3 runs to 14 residues. Germline lookup yields CDR1 DFQATT and CDR2 SNEGSKA (reference sequence). Unmatched junction bases numbered 8, after V lost 3 bases and J lost 5 bases.

This clone was recorded many times. The chain employs TRBV5-1 and TRBJ2-1, with D possibly matching TRBD2 (6 bases). V gave up 4 bases and J gave up 0 bases, with 20 bases separating them. The germline V gene encodes CDR1 SGHRS and CDR2 YFSETQ. CDR3 length: 18 residues. CDR3 DNA sequence: TGCGCCAGCAGCCCTCGTGAGTGGCGAGCGGGCTCCTACAATGAGCAGTTCTTC. Amino acids: CASSPREWRAGSYNEQFF. The whole variable domain, filled in from reference TRBV5-1 and TRBJ2-1, reads KAGVTQTPRYLIKTRGQQVTLSCSPISGHRSVSWYQQTPGQGLQFLFEYFSETQRNKGNFPGRFSGRQFSNSRSEMNVSTLELGDSALYLCASSPREWRAGSYNEQFFGPGTRLTVL.

This clone has at least ten counts. This chain links TRBV6-5 with TRBJ1-6, with D unclear. From germline, CDR1 is MNHEY and CDR2 SVGAGI. The CDR3 sequence is 15 residues long. The V gene lost 0 bases and the J gene lost 7 bases, with 10 bases spanning the gap. The CDR3 reads CASSYSGRQNSPLHF. The DNA of the CDR3 is TGTGCCAGCAGTTACTCGGGCAGGCAAAATTCACCCCTCCACTTT.

This clone was observed many times. This sequence joins TRBV2 and TRBJ2-5; unclear D gene. Germline assignment: CDR1 SNHLY and CDR2 FYNNEI. CDR3 length: 12 residues. Trimming left V 6 bases short and J 4 bases short, with 9 bases between. The CDR3 DNA reads as TGTGCCAGCAGCGGTGGTGTAGAGACCCAGTACTTC. Protein product: CASSGGVETQYF.

This clone was recorded many times. The chain employs TRBV5-1 and TRBJ2-1; 7 positions agree with TRBD2. This CDR3 region has 16 residues. CDR1 SGHRS and CDR2 YFSETQ come from the germline V gene. The J segment lost 7 bases and the V segment lost 0 bases, leaving 10 bases of the junction unmatched. The CDR3 protein is CASSLVGGGGLNEQFF. CDR3 coding DNA: TGCGCCAGCAGCTTGGTTGGCGGGGGAGGTTTAAATGAGCAGTTCTTC.

This clone was detected many times. The rearrangement joins TRBV3-1 to TRBJ2-7, with unresolved D. The V end was cut by 8 bases, the J end by 4 bases, with 0 bases between. Germline-derived CDR1 and CDR2 are LGHDT and YNNKEL (reference sequence). This CDR3 is built from 8 residues. The CDR3 sequence: CASYEQYF. The DNA of the CDR3 is TGTGCCAGCTACGAGCAGTACTTC.

As concerns this clone: A much larger clone differs by one base, so this may be a read error. This rearrangement joins TRBV28 to TRBJ2-7; TRBD1 is a possible D gene (6 bases). The CDR3 spans 13 residues. V dropped 7 bases and J dropped 4 bases, with 14 bases sitting between them. The germline CDR1 and CDR2 sequences are MDHEN and SYDVKM. DNA of the CDR3: TGTGCCAGCACCCTAACAGGGTGTTACGAGCAGTACTTC. Translation: CASTLTGCYEQYF.

The chain uses TRBV13 and TRBJ1-2; TRBD1 agrees at 11 bases. Germline CDR1 and CDR2: PRHDT and FYEKMQ (reference sequence). The CDR3 consists of 15 residues. Losses at the gene ends were 5 bases for V and 8 bases for J; bases not matched to a gene: 10. The CDR3: CASSHRTGGQIGYTF. The CDR3 DNA sequence: TGTGCCAGCAGCCACAGGACAGGGGGCCAAATCGGCTACACCTTC.

This clone is large in the sample. The CDR3: CASQRDSNTGELFF. The CDR3 DNA is TGTGCCAGCCAAAGGGACAGTAACACCGGGGAGCTGTTTTTT. The gene calls are TRBV6-1 and TRBJ2-2, with 7 bases matching TRBD1. Per the germline V gene, CDR1 is MNHNS and CDR2 is SASEGT. CDR3 length: 14 residues. Trimming took 8 bases from V and 2 from J; bases not matched to a gene: 5.

In its sample, this clone was seen a few times. The chain joins TRBV7-9 to TRBJ1-2, with TRBD1 matching 8 bases. Germline lookup yields CDR1 SEHNR and CDR2 FQNEAQ (reference sequence). V gave up 4 bases and J gave up 3 bases; unmatched junction bases: 4. CDR3 length: 14 amino acids. Here the CDR3 reads CASSSDRVHYGYTF. The CDR3, as DNA: TGTGCCAGCAGCTCGGACAGGGTACACTATGGCTACACCTTC.

This clone showed up many times. The rearrangement uses TRBV20-1 and TRBJ2-2; D gene uncertain. From germline, CDR1 is DFQATT and CDR2 SNEGSKA (reference sequence). The CDR3 extends over 15 amino acids. Trimming stripped 4 bases from V and 0 bases from J, with 12 bases between. This CDR3 reads CSAIKGSTNTGELFF. CDR3 in DNA: TGCAGTGCTATTAAGGGATCTACGAACACCGGGGAGCTGTTTTTT.